These 14 T cell receptor beta chains came from one sample sequenced in a study of blood T cell repertoires in COVID-19. Measured with immunoSEQ multiplex PCR; TCRdb has only the in-frame clones, and not every one. The sample yields some 490,000 clones, less than 90% seen once. The sequenced material came from PBMCs or T cells enriched from blood (not recorded which). The receptors were gathered from a woman aged 55 to 70 who had recovered from COVID-19.

The J gene is TRBJ2-2, the V gene TRBV11-3; no reliable D call. Trimming removed 8 bases from V and 8 bases from J, with 9 bases in between. The CDR3 loop spans 11 amino acids. Germline CDR1 SGHNT, CDR2 YENEEA. The CDR3 region is CASSPGGELFF. For the CDR3, the DNA is TGTGCCAGCTCTCCAGGTGGGGAGCTGTTTTTT.

The gene calls are TRBV18 and TRBJ1-3, with a tentative D call TRBD1 (5 bases). V lost 5 bases and J lost 0, with 11 bases in between. This CDR3 region has 15 residues. The V gene's germline CDR1 is KGHSH and CDR2 LQKENI. The CDR3 bases are TGTGCCAGCTCAACGACAGCTTCCTCTGGAAACACCATATATTTT. Protein: CASSTTASSGNTIYF.

The genes are TRBV15 and TRBJ1-2; 11 bases agree with TRBD1. Per the germline V gene, CDR1 is LNHNV and CDR2 is YYDKDF (reference sequence). This CDR3 region has 15 residues. The V gene end was trimmed by 5 bases and the J gene end by 8 bases; junction bases not matched to a gene: 10. The CDR3 nucleotides read TGTGCCACCAGCTCAGCCGGGACAGGGGGTCTGGGCTACACCTTC. This encodes CATSSAGTGGLGYTF.

The DNA for the CDR3 is TGTGCCAGCACGGGGGGCCAAAATCAGCCCCAGCATTTT. It codes for CASTGGQNQPQHF. The chain combines TRBV2 with TRBJ1-5, with D tentatively TRBD1 (6 bases). CDR3 size: 13 residues. Germline CDR1 reads SNHLY; CDR2 reads FYNNEI. With 7 bases removed from V and 4 bases from J, the gap between germline ends came to 11 bases.

The rearrangement joins TRBV5-6 to TRBJ2-1, with D possibly matching TRBD2 (5 bases). With 4 bases removed from V and 10 bases from J, the gap between germline ends came to 15 bases. This CDR3 region has 13 residues. The germline CDR1 and CDR2 sequences are SGHDT and YYEEEE. The DNA for the CDR3 is TGTGCCAGCAGCAACGGGGTGGCTTTAGAGCAGTTCTTC. Its translation: CASSNGVALEQFF.

This clone occurred a few times. The rearrangement joins TRBV27 to TRBJ1-1; D unclear. This CDR3 is built from 13 residues. Germline V gene data show CDR1 as MNHEY and CDR2 as SMNVEV (reference sequence). Trimming cost V 1 base and J 1 base, with 4 bases left between them. As DNA, the CDR3 is TGTGCCAGCAGTTTATGGAGGAACACTGAAGCTTTCTTT. It codes for CASSLWRNTEAFF.

The chain uses TRBV18 and TRBJ1-6; a weak D match, TRBD1 (5 bases). Trimming removed 3 bases from V and 8 bases from J, with 8 bases in between. The CDR3 extends over 13 amino acids. From germline, CDR1 is KGHSH and CDR2 LQKENI. CDR3: CASSPGGDSPLHF. The CDR3 nucleotides are TGTGCCAGCTCACCGGGGGGGGATTCACCCCTCCACTTT.

The V call is TRBV24-1, the J call TRBJ2-5, with no clear D. Germline V gene sequence: CDR1 KGHDR, CDR2 SFDVKD. CDR3 size: 15 residues. V lost 3 bases, J lost 0 bases, and 10 bases lay in between. The CDR3 coding sequence is TGTGCCACCAGTGATCGTCACCGGTACCAAGAGACCCAGTACTTC. Encoded protein: CATSDRHRYQETQYF.

V is TRBV7-9 and J is TRBJ1-2; D remains unclear. Germline values: CDR1 SEHNR, CDR2 FQNEAQ (reference sequence). Trimming stripped 4 bases from V and 5 bases from J, with 11 bases between. CDR3 length: 13 amino acids. As DNA, the CDR3 is TGTGCCAGCAGCTCTGAGGCCCCTTATGGCTACACCTTC. Protein: CASSSEAPYGYTF.

This clone was counted only a few times. The chain recombines TRBV9 with TRBJ2-2; the match to TRBD1 covers 9 bases. The ends lost 5 bases at V and 4 bases at J; junction bases unmatched: 3. The CDR3 is 14 amino acids. Germline CDR1 and CDR2: SGDLS and YYNGEE. The CDR3 loop is CASSRTGATGELFF. CDR3 DNA sequence: TGTGCCAGCAGTAGGACAGGGGCCACCGGGGAGCTGTTTTTT.

This chain uses TRBV2 with TRBJ1-3; TRBD1 might be the D (6 bases). V was shortened by 7 bases and J by 4 bases, with 20 bases between the two germline ends. The CDR3 covers 16 residues. Germline values: CDR1 SNHLY, CDR2 FYNNEI. In DNA, the CDR3 is TGTGCCAGCACTAGGGGGTCCCCTAACTCCGGAAACACCATATATTTT. This gives the protein CASTRGSPNSGNTIYF.

The rearrangement joins TRBV12-5 to TRBJ2-7, with 11 positions matching TRBD2. The CDR3 has 16 residues. CDR1 LGHNT and CDR2 FRNRAP come from the germline V gene. With 3 bases clipped from V and 2 bases from J, the junction kept 6 bases outside the gene matches. CDR3 region: CASGFASGGRPYEQYF. The DNA of the CDR3 is TGTGCTAGTGGTTTCGCTAGCGGGGGGCGCCCCTACGAGCAGTACTTC.

V gene TRBV5-4 combines with J gene TRBJ2-3; D perhaps matches TRBD2 (6 bases). Germline V gene lookup returns CDR1 SGHNT and CDR2 YYREEE (reference sequence). V lost 7 bases, J lost 2 bases, and 14 bases lay in between. The CDR3 sequence is 14 residues long. CDR3 sequence: CASRLGTPTDTQYF. In DNA form, the CDR3 reads TGTGCCAGCCGACTAGGGACCCCCACAGATACGCAGTATTTT.

This sequence joins TRBV6-5 and TRBJ2-7; TRBD2 matches at 12 bases. Trimming cost V 6 bases and J 5 bases; bases outside gene matches: 5. Germline lookup yields CDR1 MNHEY and CDR2 SVGAGI. There are 14 residues in the CDR3. Written as DNA, the CDR3 is TGTGCCAGCAGCCTTAGACTAGCGGGGGACGAGCAGTACGTC. This sequence encodes CASSLRLAGDEQYV.